This TCR beta chain derives from a study of blood T cell repertoires in COVID-19. Overall study: Donors in the United States, Italy and Spain gave samples during acute or convalescent COVID-19. In each case, the material was cDNA or gDNA derived from T cells, B-cell-depleted T cells, or PBMCs.

With 6 bases removed from V and 2 bases from J, the gap between germline ends came to 16 bases. The CDR3 loop spans 15 amino acids. CDR1 and CDR2 from the germline V gene are MDHEN and SYDVKM. The authors' processing: Estimated nucleated cell counts came from reference gene primer amplification. TCRdb's table, derived via immunoSEQ multiplex PCR, lists solely in-frame clones and lacks some. The DNA was the basis for D and trimming; V, J and clone size are from that table. Counted here are 250,000 to 300,000 clones, around 88% occurring once; the ten biggest clones make up 6.9%. This sequence originates from a woman aged 30 to 39 who had recovered from COVID-19. Specimen: peripheral blood. J is TRBJ1-1 and V is TRBV28; D ambiguous. This CDR3 reads CASSHGGSGNTEAFF. CDR3 DNA: TGTGCCAGCAGCCATGGCGGGTCAGGAAACACTGAAGCTTTCTTT.